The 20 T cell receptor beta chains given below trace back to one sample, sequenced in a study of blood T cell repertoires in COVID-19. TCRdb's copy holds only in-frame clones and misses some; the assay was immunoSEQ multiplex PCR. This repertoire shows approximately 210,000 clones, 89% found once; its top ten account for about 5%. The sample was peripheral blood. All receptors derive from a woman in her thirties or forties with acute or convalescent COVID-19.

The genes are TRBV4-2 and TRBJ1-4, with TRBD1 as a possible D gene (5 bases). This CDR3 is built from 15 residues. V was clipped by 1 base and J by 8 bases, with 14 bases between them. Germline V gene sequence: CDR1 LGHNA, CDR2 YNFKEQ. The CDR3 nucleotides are TGTGCCAGCAGCCAAGGCGGTCAGGGCGGAGAAAAACTGTTTTTT. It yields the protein CASSQGGQGGEKLFF.

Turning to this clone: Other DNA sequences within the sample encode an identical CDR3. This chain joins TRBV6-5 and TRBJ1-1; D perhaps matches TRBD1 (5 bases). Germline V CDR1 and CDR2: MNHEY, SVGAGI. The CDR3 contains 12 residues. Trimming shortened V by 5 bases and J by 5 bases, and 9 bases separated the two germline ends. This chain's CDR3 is CASSTTGTEAFF. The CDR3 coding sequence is TGTGCCAGCAGTACCACAGGTACTGAAGCTTTCTTT.

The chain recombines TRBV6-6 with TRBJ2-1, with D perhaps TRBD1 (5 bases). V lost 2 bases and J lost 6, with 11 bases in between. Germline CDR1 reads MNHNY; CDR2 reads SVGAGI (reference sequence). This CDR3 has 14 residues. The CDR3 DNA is TGTGCCAGCAGTTACATGAAGGGGTCCAATGAGCAGTTCTTC. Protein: CASSYMKGSNEQFF.

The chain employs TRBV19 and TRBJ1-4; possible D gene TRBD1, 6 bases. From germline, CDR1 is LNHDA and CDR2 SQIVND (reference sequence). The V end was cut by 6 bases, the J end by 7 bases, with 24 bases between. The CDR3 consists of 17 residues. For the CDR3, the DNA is TGTGCCAGTAGGGGAGAACAGGTGGCAGGGGAGGGTGAAAAACTGTTTTTT. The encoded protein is CASRGEQVAGEGEKLFF.

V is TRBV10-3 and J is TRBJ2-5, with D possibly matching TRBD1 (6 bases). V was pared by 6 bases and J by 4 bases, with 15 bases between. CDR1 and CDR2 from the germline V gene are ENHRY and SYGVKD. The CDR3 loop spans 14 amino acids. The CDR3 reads CAIRDSTRGETQYF. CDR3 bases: TGTGCCATCAGGGACAGCACACGAGGAGAGACCCAGTACTTC.

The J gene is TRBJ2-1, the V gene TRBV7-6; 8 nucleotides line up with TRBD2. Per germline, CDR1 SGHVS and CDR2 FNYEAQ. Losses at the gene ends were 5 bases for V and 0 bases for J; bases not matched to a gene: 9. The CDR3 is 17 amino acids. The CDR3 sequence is CASSLTGGSSSYNEQFF. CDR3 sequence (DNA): TGTGCCAGCAGCCTCACGGGGGGGTCGAGCTCCTACAATGAGCAGTTCTTC.

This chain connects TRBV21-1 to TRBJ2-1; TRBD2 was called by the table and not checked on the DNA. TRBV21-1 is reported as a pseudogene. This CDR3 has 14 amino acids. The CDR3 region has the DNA TGTGCCGCCGGGAGGGCGGGGGGGCCGTGTGAGCAGTTCTTC. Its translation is CAAGRAGGPCEQFF.

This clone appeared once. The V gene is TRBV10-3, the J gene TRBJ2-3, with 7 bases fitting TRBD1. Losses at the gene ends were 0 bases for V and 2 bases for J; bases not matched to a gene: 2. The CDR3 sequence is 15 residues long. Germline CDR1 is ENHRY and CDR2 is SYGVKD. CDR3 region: CAISESTGITDTQYF. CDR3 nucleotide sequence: TGTGCCATCAGTGAGTCGACAGGGATCACAGATACGCAGTATTTT.

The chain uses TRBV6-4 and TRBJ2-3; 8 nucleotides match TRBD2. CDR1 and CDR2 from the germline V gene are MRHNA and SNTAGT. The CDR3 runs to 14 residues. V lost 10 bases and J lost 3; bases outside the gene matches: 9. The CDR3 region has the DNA TGTGCCACTGGAACGGGCGGGGGGACAGATACGCAGTATTTT. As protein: CATGTGGGTDTQYF.

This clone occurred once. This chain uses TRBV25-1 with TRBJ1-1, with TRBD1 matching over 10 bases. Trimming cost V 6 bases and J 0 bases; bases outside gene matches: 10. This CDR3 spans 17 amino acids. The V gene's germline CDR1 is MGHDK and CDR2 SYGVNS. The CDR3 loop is CASSSRGTGAMNTEAFF. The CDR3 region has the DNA TGTGCCAGCAGCTCCCGCGGGACAGGGGCTATGAACACTGAAGCTTTCTTT.

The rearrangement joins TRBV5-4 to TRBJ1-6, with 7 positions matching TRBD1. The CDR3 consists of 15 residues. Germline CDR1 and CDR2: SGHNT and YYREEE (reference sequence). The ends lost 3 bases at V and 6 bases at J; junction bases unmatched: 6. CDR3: CASSYDRVGNSPLHF. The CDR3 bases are TGTGCCAGCAGCTATGACAGGGTCGGTAATTCACCCCTCCACTTT.

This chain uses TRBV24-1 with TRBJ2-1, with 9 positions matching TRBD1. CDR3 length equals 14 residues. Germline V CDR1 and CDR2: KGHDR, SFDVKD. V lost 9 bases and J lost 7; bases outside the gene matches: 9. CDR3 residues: CATRGTGKGNEQFF. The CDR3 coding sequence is TGTGCCACCCGCGGGACAGGGAAGGGTAATGAGCAGTTCTTC.

CDR3 amino acids: CASSTGQGGETQYF. The CDR3 DNA reads as TGTGCCAGCAGCACGGGACAGGGAGGGGAGACCCAGTACTTC. The genes are TRBV11-3 and TRBJ2-5, with TRBD1 matching 9 bases. After removal of 5 bases from V and 5 bases from J, the junction contained 6 bases not matched to a gene. CDR3 length: 14 residues. CDR1 is SGHNT and CDR2 is YENEEA in the germline V gene.

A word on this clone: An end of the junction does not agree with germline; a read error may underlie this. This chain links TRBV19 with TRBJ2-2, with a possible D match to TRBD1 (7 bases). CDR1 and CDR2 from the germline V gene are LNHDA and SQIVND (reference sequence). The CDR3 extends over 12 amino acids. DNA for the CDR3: TGTGCCAGTAGACAGGGGCCCCGGGAGCTGCTTTTT. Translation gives CASRQGPRELLF.

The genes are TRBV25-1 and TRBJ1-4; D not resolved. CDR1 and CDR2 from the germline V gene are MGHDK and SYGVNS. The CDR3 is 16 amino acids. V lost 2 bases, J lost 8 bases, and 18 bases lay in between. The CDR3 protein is CASSELRDPSGEKLFF. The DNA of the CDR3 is TGTGCCAGCAGTGAACTCCGGGATCCTTCGGGAGAAAAACTGTTTTTT.

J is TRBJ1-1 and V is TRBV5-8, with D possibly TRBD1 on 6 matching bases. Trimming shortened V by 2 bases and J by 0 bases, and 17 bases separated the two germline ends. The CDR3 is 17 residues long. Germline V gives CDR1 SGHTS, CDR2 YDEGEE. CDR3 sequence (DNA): TGTGCCAGCAGCTTTGAGCCTCCAGGGGAAATGAACACTGAAGCTTTCTTT. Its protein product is CASSFEPPGEMNTEAFF.

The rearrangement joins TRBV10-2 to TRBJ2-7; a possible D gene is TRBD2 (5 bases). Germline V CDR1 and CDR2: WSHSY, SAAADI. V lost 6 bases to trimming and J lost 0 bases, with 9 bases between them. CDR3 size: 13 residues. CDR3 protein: CASRNSASYEQYV. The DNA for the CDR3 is TGCGCCAGCAGGAATAGCGCCTCCTACGAGCAGTACGTC.

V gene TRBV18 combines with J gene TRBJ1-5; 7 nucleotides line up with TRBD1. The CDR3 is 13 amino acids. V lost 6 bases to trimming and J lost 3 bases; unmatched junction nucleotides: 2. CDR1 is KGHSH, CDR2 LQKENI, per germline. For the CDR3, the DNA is TGTGCCAGCTCCGACAGGGACAATCAGCCCCAGCATTTT. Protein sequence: CASSDRDNQPQHF.

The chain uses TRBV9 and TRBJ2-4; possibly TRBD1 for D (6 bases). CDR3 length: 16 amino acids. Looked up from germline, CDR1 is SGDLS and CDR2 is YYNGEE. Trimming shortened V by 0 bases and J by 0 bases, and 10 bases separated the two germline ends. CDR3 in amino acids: CASSVGTGKAKNIQYF. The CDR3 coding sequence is TGTGCCAGCAGCGTAGGAACAGGGAAAGCCAAAAACATTCAGTACTTC.

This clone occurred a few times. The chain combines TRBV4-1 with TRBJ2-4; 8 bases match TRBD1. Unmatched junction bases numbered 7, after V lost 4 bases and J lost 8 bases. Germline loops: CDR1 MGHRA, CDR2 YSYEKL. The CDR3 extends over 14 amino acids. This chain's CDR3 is CASSPWTGLDIQYF. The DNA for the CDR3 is TGCGCCAGCAGCCCTTGGACAGGGCTGGACATTCAGTACTTC.